The rows below give T cell receptor beta chains drawn from one sample of a study of response to subunit inactivated influenza vaccine. TCRdb analysed the RT-PCR reads with MiXCR anew, one entry per CDR3 protein. The sample contains under 550,000 distinct CDR3 sequences, less than 8% of which appear only once. The sequencing here drew on PBMCs from blood, taken around 25 months after vaccination. These receptors all stem from a man aged 45-69 years who received an inactivated influenza vaccine. Both conserved end residues are trimmed from each CDR3.

J | V | CDR3
TRBJ1-1 | TRBV28 | ASSLAGTGTEAF
TRBJ2-3 | TRBV27 | ASSSLGRGVTDTQY
TRBJ1-4 | TRBV9 | ASSARDRPTTNEKLF
TRBJ2-5 | TRBV6-2/TRBV6-3 | ASQLAGAWETQY
TRBJ1-1 | TRBV20-1 | SADDTLINTEAF
TRBJ2-7 | TRBV20-1 | SARPGEIYEQY
TRBJ2-3 | TRBV4-2 | ASSQSGTSGRQTDTQY
TRBJ2-7 | TRBV27 | ASRTGTYLGEQY
TRBJ2-4 | TRBV7-2 | ASSSQSNPGPVD
TRBJ2-2 | TRBV20-1 | SARVPRGAGELF
TRBJ2-7 | TRBV28 | ASSGVTSGRSYEQY
TRBJ2-5 | TRBV28 | ASSSILGRETQY
TRBJ2-1 | TRBV4-2 | ASKKGGASGNEQF
TRBJ2-2 | TRBV4-1 | ASSQTGTGGLAGELF
TRBJ2-3 | TRBV20-1 | SASRTSGGRTDTQY
TRBJ1-2 | TRBV11-2 | ASSSTGVYGYT